The 26 T cell receptor beta chains in this list originate from one sample, sequenced in a study of blood T cell repertoires in COVID-19 (dated by TCRdb to about 2020). The library was made by the immunoSEQ multiplex PCR assay. Sourced from immuneACCESS, this table was stored by TCRdb with only in-frame sequences that have V and J called. A share of the clones is absent; for the studies checked, an unresolved V gene accounts for under half, and the remainder has no known explanation. Recorded for this sample are under 250,000 clones; around nine tenths of them occurred a single time. The top ten clonotypes cover over 6% of the sample. The specimen was peripheral blood. These receptors all come from a woman in her 70s with active or convalescent COVID-19.

The chain combines TRBV7-2 with TRBJ1-1, with D tentatively TRBD1 (5 bases). V was shortened by 0 bases and J by 3 bases, with 11 bases between the two germline ends. CDR1 is SGHTA and CDR2 is FQGNSA in the germline V gene. This CDR3 has 15 residues. This chain's CDR3 is CASSLARGVDTEAFF. The CDR3 DNA follows: TGTGCCAGCAGCTTAGCGCGGGGGGTCGACACTGAAGCTTTCTTT.

The J gene is TRBJ1-2, the V gene TRBV13, with D perhaps matching TRBD1 (5 bases). Germline assignment: CDR1 PRHDT and CDR2 FYEKMQ (reference sequence). The V end was cut by 7 bases, the J end by 7 bases, with 28 bases between. The CDR3 length is 17 residues. The CDR3 region has the DNA TGTGCCAGCAACATCGCGGGGGATCGACCCTTTCTCTTTGGCTACACCTTC. Its translation is CASNIAGDRPFLFGYTF.

The V call is TRBV11-2, the J call TRBJ1-5; no definite D call. The V end lost 4 bases, the J end lost 1 base, and 17 bases lay between the germline ends. The CDR3 has 17 residues. Germline assignment: CDR1 SGHAT and CDR2 FQNNGV. The CDR3 region has the DNA TGTGCCAGCAGCTCAGTAGGTGGAGGCTTAAGCAATCAGCCCCAGCATTTT. The encoded protein is CASSSVGGGLSNQPQHF.

The chain employs TRBV11-2 and TRBJ2-6; possibly TRBD2 for D (6 bases). The CDR3 sequence is 16 residues long. Germline loops: CDR1 SGHAT, CDR2 FQNNGV. Trimming removed 1 base at V and 2 bases at J, with 9 bases between. Written as DNA, the CDR3 is TGTGCCAGCAGCTTAGGGGGAGGACCTGGGGCCAACGTCCTGACTTTC. Its translation: CASSLGGGPGANVLTF. Complete variable domain (other parts from reference TRBV11-2 and TRBJ2-6): EAGVAQSPRYKIIEKRQSVAFWCNPISGHATLYWYQQILGQGPKLLIQFQNNGVVDDSQLPKDRFSAERLKGVDSTLKIQPAKLEDSAVYLCASSLGGGPGANVLTFGAGSRLTVL.

The chain recombines TRBV24-1 with TRBJ1-1; TRBD1 aligns across 8 bases. V shed 4 bases and J 1 base; nucleotides not matched to a gene: 4. Germline values: CDR1 KGHDR, CDR2 SFDVKD. The CDR3 consists of 15 residues. The CDR3 sequence: CATSEPGQGNTEAFF. Written as DNA, the CDR3 is TGTGCCACCAGTGAACCTGGACAGGGGAACACTGAAGCTTTCTTT.

The chain recombines TRBV18 with TRBJ2-3; D not resolved. The CDR3 has 13 residues. V shed 3 bases and J shed 2 bases, with 6 bases lying between them. In germline, CDR1 is KGHSH, CDR2 LQKENI. This CDR3 reads CASSPGITDTQYF. The CDR3 bases are TGTGCCAGCTCACCGGGCATCACAGATACGCAGTATTTT.

CDR3 in amino acids: CASSMGQHYGYTF. The CDR3 nucleotides are TGTGCCAGTAGTATGGGACAACACTATGGCTACACCTTC. The V and J genes are TRBV19 and TRBJ1-2; TRBD1 is a possible D gene (6 bases). This CDR3 is 13 amino acids long. CDR1 is LNHDA, CDR2 SQIVND, per germline (reference sequence). Trimming left V 3 bases short and J 3 bases short, with 8 bases between.

This clone has more than one count but fewer than ten. Written as DNA, the CDR3 is TGTGCCAGCAGCTTGGGGGGACAGGCCAGCTACGAGCAGTACTTC. Translation gives CASSLGGQASYEQYF. This chain uses TRBV5-4 with TRBJ2-7; 8 positions match TRBD1. The ends lost 0 bases at V and 3 bases at J; junction bases unmatched: 5. This CDR3 contains 15 residues. Germline V gene sequence: CDR1 SGHNT, CDR2 YYREEE (reference sequence).

V gene TRBV19 combines with J gene TRBJ2-3; 11 bases are a match to TRBD2. V shed 1 base, J shed 5 bases, and the junction held 2 bases outside the gene matches. The germline CDR1 and CDR2 sequences are LNHDA and SQIVND (reference sequence). CDR3 length: 15 residues. The CDR3 spells CASSIGLAGLDTQYF. CDR3 in DNA: TGTGCCAGTAGTATAGGACTAGCGGGGTTAGATACGCAGTATTTT.

The V gene is TRBV15, the J gene TRBJ1-5; a possible D gene is TRBD1 (6 bases). From germline, CDR1 is LNHNV and CDR2 YYDKDF (reference sequence). The CDR3 length is 17 residues. The V end was cut by 0 bases, the J end by 6 bases, with 18 bases between. The CDR3 sequence is CATSRDLSGVTVQPQHF. Written as DNA, the CDR3 is TGTGCCACCAGCAGAGACCTTTCAGGGGTGACGGTTCAGCCCCAGCATTTT.

The chain is built from TRBV6-5 and TRBJ2-5; no clear D gene. The CDR3 length is 14 residues. Germline lookup yields CDR1 MNHEY and CDR2 SVGAGI. Trimming stripped 2 bases from V and 6 bases from J, with 13 bases between. CDR3 loop: CASSYRDNLQTQYF. Here the CDR3 DNA reads TGTGCCAGCAGTTACCGTGACAATCTCCAGACCCAGTACTTC.

The DNA of the CDR3 is TGTGCCAGCACTCAGGGGATTGCTGGAACCGGGGAGCTGTTTTTT. It encodes CASTQGIAGTGELFF. This sequence joins TRBV6-5 and TRBJ2-2; D might be TRBD1 (6 bases). The germline V and J ends were trimmed by 7 bases and 5 bases, with 17 bases remaining between them. Germline values: CDR1 MNHEY, CDR2 SVGAGI. This CDR3 spans 15 amino acids.

The chain links TRBV15 to TRBJ2-3; 9 bases fit TRBD2. With V trimmed by 6 bases and J by 6 bases, 13 bases remained unmatched. CDR3 length: 16 residues. Germline CDR1 is LNHNV and CDR2 is YYDKDF (reference sequence). This CDR3 reads CATRGRGTSFSDTQYF. The DNA for the CDR3 is TGTGCCACCAGGGGACGTGGGACTAGCTTTAGTGATACGCAGTATTTT.

V gene TRBV5-1 combines with J gene TRBJ1-2; unclear D gene. Trimming shortened V by 4 bases and J by 3 bases, and 13 bases separated the two germline ends. CDR3 length: 14 residues. Germline CDR1 and CDR2: SGHRS and YFSETQ. CDR3 DNA sequence: TGCGCCAGCAGCCCCTCGTGGCAGGACTATGGCTACACCTTC. It yields the protein CASSPSWQDYGYTF.

The J gene is TRBJ1-2, the V gene TRBV7-9, with 10 positions matching TRBD1. Germline assignment: CDR1 SEHNR and CDR2 FQNEAQ (reference sequence). This CDR3 contains 17 residues. Trimming cost V 1 base and J 2 bases; bases outside gene matches: 7. The CDR3, as DNA: TGTGCCAGCAGCTTAGGGACAGGGGGTGTAGCCAACTATGGCTACACCTTC. It translates to CASSLGTGGVANYGYTF.

The chain employs TRBV11-3 and TRBJ2-3; D might be TRBD1 (6 bases). Germline assignment: CDR1 SGHNT and CDR2 YENEEA. V lost 5 bases and J 2 bases, leaving 11 bases between the germline ends. The CDR3 consists of 14 residues. This CDR3 reads CASSQTGLTDTQYF. As DNA, the CDR3 is TGTGCCAGCAGCCAAACAGGGCTCACAGATACGCAGTATTTT.

V is TRBV6-6 and J is TRBJ2-7, with D possibly being TRBD1 (6 bases). Germline values: CDR1 MNHNY, CDR2 SVGAGI (reference sequence). The germline V and J ends were trimmed by 6 bases and 5 bases, with 17 bases remaining between them. The CDR3 spans 14 residues. CDR3 protein: CASSYRTESNEQYF. The CDR3 coding sequence is TGTGCCAGCAGCTACAGGACAGAATCAAACGAGCAGTACTTC.

The chain employs TRBV7-8 and TRBJ2-5; weak D call: TRBD2 (5 bases). CDR3 length: 13 residues. CDR1 and CDR2 (germline): SGHVS, FQNEAQ. V was clipped by 5 bases and J by 1 base, with 8 bases between them. The CDR3 spells CASSLRGQETQYF. In DNA, the CDR3 is TGTGCCAGCAGCCTACGGGGCCAAGAGACCCAGTACTTC.

V gene TRBV2 combines with J gene TRBJ1-5; D is ambiguous. Germline V gives CDR1 SNHLY, CDR2 FYNNEI. The V and J ends lost 4 bases and 7 bases respectively, with 17 bases between them. The CDR3 is made up of 15 amino acids. The CDR3 spells CASSGEGGLRQPQHF. The CDR3 DNA follows: TGTGCCAGCAGTGGAGAGGGAGGCCTCAGGCAGCCCCAGCATTTT.

The chain uses TRBV4-2 and TRBJ2-7, with a tentative D call TRBD2 (5 bases). The CDR3 contains 15 residues. V was cut by 1 base and J by 1 base, with 11 bases left in between. The germline V gene encodes CDR1 LGHNA and CDR2 YNFKEQ. Here the CDR3 DNA reads TGTGCCAGCAGCCAAGGGGTTGGAGGTTCCTACGAGCAGTACTTC. This gives the protein CASSQGVGGSYEQYF.

The CDR3 nucleotides are TGTGCCAGCAGCTCCCTAGTGAACACTGAAGCTTTCTTT. It is translated as CASSSLVNTEAFF. The rearrangement links TRBV7-6 to TRBJ1-1; no clear D gene. Trimming stripped 4 bases from V and 0 bases from J, with 6 bases between. CDR1 SGHVS and CDR2 FNYEAQ come from the germline V gene. The CDR3 runs to 13 residues.

This clone was seen a few times. V gene TRBV7-9 combines with J gene TRBJ1-1; unclear D gene. CDR3 length: 15 residues. V was clipped by 2 bases and J by 4 bases, with 14 bases between them. Germline V gives CDR1 SEHNR, CDR2 FQNEAQ (reference sequence). CDR3: CASSLMGREFTEAFF. CDR3 in DNA: TGTGCCAGCAGCTTAATGGGGAGGGAATTCACTGAAGCTTTCTTT.

This chain uses TRBV5-4 with TRBJ2-7; tentatively, D is TRBD1 (5 bases). Germline V gene lookup returns CDR1 SGHNT and CDR2 YYREEE (reference sequence). CDR3 length: 14 residues. Deletions cut 0 bases from V and 4 bases from J, with 11 bases between. CDR3 region: CASSLGQGFYEQYF. The CDR3 bases are TGTGCCAGCAGCTTGGGGCAGGGTTTTTACGAGCAGTACTTC.

This chain uses TRBV5-1 with TRBJ2-1; TRBD1 aligns across 8 bases. This CDR3 is 15 amino acids long. J lost 6 bases, V lost 0 bases, and 5 bases had no gene match. Germline CDR1 and CDR2: SGHRS and YFSETQ. In DNA form, the CDR3 reads TGCGCCAGCAGCTTGGACAGGGGGAAGGGCAATGAGCAGTTCTTC. Residues: CASSLDRGKGNEQFF.

This chain connects TRBV19 to TRBJ1-5; 7 bases are a match to TRBD1. The V gene's germline CDR1 is LNHDA and CDR2 SQIVND (reference sequence). The CDR3 consists of 19 residues. The V and J ends lost 5 bases and 1 base, in that order; junction bases with no gene match: 17. The CDR3 protein is CASSLAGTAFTGSNQPQHF. The CDR3 nucleotides read TGTGCCAGTAGTCTAGCCGGGACAGCCTTTACGGGGAGCAATCAGCCCCAGCATTTT.

This clone appeared a single time. The genes are TRBV27 and TRBJ1-1; 8 nucleotides align to TRBD1. The CDR3 runs 15 residues. Per germline, CDR1 MNHEY and CDR2 SMNVEV (reference sequence). Unmatched junction bases numbered 7, after V lost 6 bases and J lost 1 base. For the CDR3, the DNA is TGTGCCAGCAGCCACGGGCAGGGGGCGAACACTGAAGCTTTCTTT. It encodes CASSHGQGANTEAFF.